The clone carrying this TCR beta chain was counted at least ten times. Its specificity is unknown. These data belong to a study of Graves' ophthalmopathy and Graves' hyperthyroidism. As the template, RNA transcripts were used to amplify TCR beta CDR3 regions. Second-round multiplex PCR followed a first-round RT-PCR using HTBI primers. One entry per CDR3 protein, called by TCRdb with MiXCR from the multiplex PCR reads. Here the sample spans under 350,000 distinct CDR3 sequences, 15% to 20% being singletons. Study-wide results and limits: Among expanded thyroid clonotypes above 0.001 frequency, most also occurred in blood.

The starting material, approximately 9.7 ml of fresh peripheral blood, provided the PBMCs. Sequencing input: peripheral blood. The sequence was obtained from an adult man with Graves' ophthalmopathy.

CDR3 DNA: TGTGCCAGCTTACATTATGGGAACATTCAGTACTTC. Amino acid sequence: CASLHYGNIQYF. V is TRBV6-1 and J is TRBJ2-4; D ambiguous. Deletions cut 8 bases from V and 7 bases from J, with 12 bases between. CDR1 is MNHNS and CDR2 is SASEGT in the germline V gene. The CDR3 runs to 12 residues.